What follows are 22 T cell receptor beta chains derived from one specimen sequenced in a study of cytotoxic CD8 clonotypes in ibrutinib-treated CLL. Assay used: immunoSEQ multiplex PCR; TCRdb lists only in-frame clones, some missing. The sample carries more than 110,000 clones, roughly 90% recorded once. Sequencing was performed on PBMCs, taken after 12 months of ibrutinib treatment. These receptor sequences come from a human donor with chronic lymphocytic leukemia.

The chain joins TRBV30 to TRBJ1-2; unclear D gene. The CDR3 is 12 residues long. V was clipped by 8 bases and J by 5 bases, with 15 bases between them. Germline V CDR1 and CDR2: GTSNPN, SVGIG (reference sequence). CDR3 protein: CAVSRETYGYTF. In DNA, the CDR3 is TGTGCCGTTTCTCGGGAGACTTATGGCTACACCTTC.

The chain uses TRBV11-2 and TRBJ2-5, with TRBD2 matching 12 bases. CDR1 is SGHAT, CDR2 FQNNGV, per germline. V shed 5 bases, J shed 2 bases, and the junction held 3 bases outside the gene matches. The CDR3 has 15 amino acids. The CDR3, as DNA: TGTGCCAGCAGCGTTGGGACTAGCGGGCAAGAGACCCAGTACTTC. It translates to CASSVGTSGQETQYF.

The gene calls are TRBV29-1 and TRBJ1-5; a weak D match, TRBD1 (5 bases). The CDR3 runs to 13 residues. With 6 bases removed from V and 3 bases from J, the gap between germline ends came to 12 bases. The germline gives CDR1 SQVTM, CDR2 ANQGSEA. DNA of the CDR3: TGCAGCGTGAAGCAGGGTTTCAATCAGCCCCAGCATTTT. It specifies CSVKQGFNQPQHF. The variable domain in full, with the rest retrieved from reference TRBV29-1 and TRBJ1-5, is SAVISQKPSRDICQRGTSLTIQCQVDSQVTMMFWYRQQPGQSLTLIATANQGSEATYESGFVIDKFPISRPNLTFSTLTVSNMSPEDSSIYLCSVKQGFNQPQHFGDGTRLSIL.

The V call is TRBV10-3, the J call TRBJ1-5, with 7 bases that match TRBD1. The CDR3 contains 15 residues. Germline V gene data show CDR1 as ENHRY and CDR2 as SYGVKD. Losses at the gene ends were 5 bases for V and 6 bases for J; bases not matched to a gene: 10. The CDR3 reads CAISPDRAGSQPQHF. The CDR3 nucleotides read TGTGCCATCAGTCCAGACAGGGCCGGTAGTCAGCCCCAGCATTTT.

The chain is built from TRBV11-3 and TRBJ2-3, with 14 bases lining up with TRBD2. Germline CDR1 and CDR2: SGHNT and YENEEA. The CDR3 totals 16 residues. V was clipped by 4 bases and J by 5 bases; unmatched bases: 5. In DNA, the CDR3 is TGTGCCAGCAGCTCGGGACTAGCGGGGGAGGGAGATACGCAGTATTTT. Translation: CASSSGLAGEGDTQYF.

About this clone: This CDR3 is also generated by other DNA sequences in the sample. V gene TRBV27 combines with J gene TRBJ2-7, with D possibly being TRBD1 or TRBD2 (5 bases each). The CDR3 consists of 14 residues. Per germline, CDR1 MNHEY and CDR2 SMNVEV (reference sequence). The V end lost 2 bases, the J end lost 2 bases, and 10 bases lay between the germline ends. The CDR3, as DNA: TGTGCCAGCAGTTTACGGGGCATAACCTACGAGCAGTACTTC. Translating it yields CASSLRGITYEQYF.

V is TRBV12-5 and J is TRBJ2-3; 7 bases map to TRBD2. The germline gives CDR1 LGHNT, CDR2 FRNRAP. The ends lost 0 bases at V and 4 bases at J; junction bases unmatched: 13. This CDR3 is built from 18 residues. CDR3 protein: CASGLVRLGEGRSDTQYF. The CDR3 nucleotides are TGTGCTAGTGGTTTGGTACGTCTTGGGGAGGGCCGTTCAGATACGCAGTATTTT.

V is TRBV11-2 and J is TRBJ1-2; the D gene is possibly TRBD1 (5 bases). Per germline, CDR1 SGHAT and CDR2 FQNNGV. V was cut by 1 base and J by 5 bases, with 11 bases left in between. CDR3 length: 14 residues. CDR3: CASSLVVKGYGYTF. The CDR3 coding sequence is TGTGCCAGCAGCTTAGTGGTGAAGGGGTATGGCTACACCTTC.

This chain connects TRBV27 to TRBJ1-5, with 10 bases that match TRBD1. CDR1 and CDR2 from the germline V gene are MNHEY and SMNVEV (reference sequence). V lost 6 bases and J lost 5; bases outside the gene matches: 7. This CDR3 contains 15 residues. The CDR3 region is CASRGGTGDDQPQHF. CDR3 nucleotide sequence: TGTGCCAGCAGGGGGGGGACAGGGGATGATCAGCCCCAGCATTTT.

The chain recombines TRBV13 with TRBJ2-3, with TRBD2 matching 13 bases. Trimming cost V 6 bases and J 4 bases; bases outside gene matches: 4. Germline lookup yields CDR1 PRHDT and CDR2 FYEKMQ (reference sequence). CDR3 length equals 15 residues. CDR3 DNA sequence: TGTGCCAGCAGAGGACTAGCGGGAGTCTCAGATACGCAGTATTTT. Protein: CASRGLAGVSDTQYF.

The chain recombines TRBV28 with TRBJ1-3; no clear D gene. Trimming took 7 bases from V and 1 from J, leaving 11 bases between them. This CDR3 region has 14 residues. Germline assignment: CDR1 MDHEN and CDR2 SYDVKM. The CDR3 is CASIEVGSGNTIYF. CDR3 nucleotide sequence: TGTGCCAGCATAGAGGTGGGATCTGGAAACACCATATATTTT.

This chain links TRBV18 with TRBJ2-1; 7 bases are shared with TRBD1. Germline V gene lookup returns CDR1 KGHSH and CDR2 LQKENI. The CDR3 consists of 17 residues. V lost 2 bases and J lost 8; bases outside the gene matches: 15. In nucleotides, the CDR3 is TGTGCCAGCTCACCAGGCATCACAGGGGCCTTTAAAGATGAGCAGTTCTTC. Amino acid sequence: CASSPGITGAFKDEQFF.

The chain is built from TRBV7-8 and TRBJ2-7; D perhaps matches TRBD2 (5 bases). CDR3 length: 14 amino acids. Trimming removed 1 base at V and 3 bases at J, with 10 bases between. Germline V CDR1 and CDR2: SGHVS, FQNEAQ. CDR3 region: CASSLDPAGYEQYF. The CDR3 DNA reads TGTGCCAGCAGCTTAGACCCGGCGGGCTACGAGCAGTACTTC.

The gene calls are TRBV9 and TRBJ2-7; either TRBD1 or TRBD2 may fit D (5 bases each). Germline CDR1 SGDLS, CDR2 YYNGEE. The CDR3 runs 14 residues. V was shortened by 3 bases and J by 2 bases, with 12 bases between the two germline ends. CDR3 sequence: CASSEGLGAYEQYF. CDR3 DNA: TGTGCCAGCAGCGAAGGCCTGGGGGCCTACGAGCAGTACTTC.

The chain joins TRBV28 to TRBJ2-1; D ambiguous. The germline V and J ends were trimmed by 3 bases and 6 bases, with 9 bases remaining between them. The CDR3 length is 13 residues. Looked up from germline, CDR1 is MDHEN and CDR2 is SYDVKM. The CDR3: CASSFLGFNEQFF. In DNA, the CDR3 is TGTGCCAGCAGTTTCCTGGGGTTCAATGAGCAGTTCTTC.

This sequence joins TRBV6-6 and TRBJ2-1; D call uncertain. V was trimmed by 5 bases and J by 4 bases, leaving 9 bases between them. The CDR3 runs 13 residues. Germline CDR1 and CDR2: MNHNY and SVGAGI (reference sequence). CDR3: CASSAYGYNEQFF. CDR3 nucleotides: TGTGCCAGCAGTGCCTACGGATACAATGAGCAGTTCTTC.

The chain recombines TRBV29-1 with TRBJ1-5; 11 nucleotides line up with TRBD1. J was trimmed by 6 bases and V by 6 bases; bases with no gene match: 7. Germline-derived CDR1 and CDR2 are SQVTM and ANQGSEA. The CDR3 sequence is 14 residues long. The DNA of the CDR3 is TGCAGCGTCGCAATTGGGACAGGGGGTCAGCCCCAGCATTTT. As protein: CSVAIGTGGQPQHF.

The chain carries TRBV5-1 and TRBJ1-1; no clear D. The CDR3 has 13 residues. V was cut by 0 bases and J by 6 bases, with 9 bases left in between. The V gene's germline CDR1 is SGHRS and CDR2 YFSETQ. The CDR3 coding sequence is TGCGCCAGCAGCTTGGCCCAGGTGTCTGAAGCTTTCTTT. It is translated as CASSLAQVSEAFF. Combining the CDR3 with reference TRBV5-1 and TRBJ1-1 gives the whole variable domain KAGVTQTPRYLIKTRGQQVTLSCSPISGHRSVSWYQQTPGQGLQFLFEYFSETQRNKGNFPGRFSGRQFSNSRSEMNVSTLELGDSALYLCASSLAQVSEAFFGQGTRLTVV.

CDR3 residues: CASSNGTGYTYEQYF. CDR3 nucleotides: TGTGCCAGCAGCAATGGAACGGGATACACCTACGAGCAGTACTTC. The rearrangement links TRBV21-1 to TRBJ2-7; the table gives TRBD2 as D, unverified against the DNA. TRBV21-1 is a pseudogene locus. CDR3 size: 15 residues.

This sequence joins TRBV5-8 and TRBJ1-5, with D possibly being TRBD1 (5 bases). The germline V gene encodes CDR1 SGHTS and CDR2 YDEGEE. This CDR3 comprises 15 residues. V lost 0 bases, J lost 1 base, and 8 bases lay in between. DNA for the CDR3: TGTGCCAGCAGCTTGGATGAGGGGAGCAATCAGCCCCAGCATTTT. It is translated as CASSLDEGSNQPQHF.

This chain connects TRBV6-5 to TRBJ1-1; tentative D call: TRBD1 (6 bases). The length of the CDR3 is 15 residues. V shed 0 bases and J shed 4 bases, with 12 bases lying between them. Germline lookup yields CDR1 MNHEY and CDR2 SVGAGI. The DNA of the CDR3 is TGTGCCAGCAGTTACTCCACAGGGATGGGCACTGAAGCTTTCTTT. Protein product: CASSYSTGMGTEAFF.

The chain carries TRBV27 and TRBJ2-1, with D possibly TRBD2 on 7 matching bases. From germline, CDR1 is MNHEY and CDR2 SMNVEV (reference sequence). V shed 6 bases and J shed 7 bases, with 16 bases lying between them. The CDR3 spans 14 residues. CDR3 region: CASRGGYRGNEQFF. In DNA form, the CDR3 reads TGTGCCAGCAGGGGAGGGTATAGGGGGAATGAGCAGTTCTTC.